This TCR beta chain was sequenced during a study of T cells in localized non-small cell lung cancer. Study-wide findings and caveats: Tumor showed lower T cell clonality than uninvolved adjacent lung, where it was highest. Prolonged overall survival went with higher T cell density in the blood. Owing to sequencing of a solitary tumor region, heterogeneity cannot be discounted.

This clone showed up just once. Its matching antigen is unknown. Profiling relied on immunoSEQ multiplex PCR, and the TCRdb table lists in-frame clones only, not all of them. The sample holds around 33,000 clones, approximately 80% seen once. The sequencing used peripheral blood, collected before any cancer treatment. This clonotype was obtained from a male donor older than 55 with stage III squamous cell lung carcinoma.

The CDR3 protein is CASSGRAGDTDTQYF. As DNA, the CDR3 is TGTGCCAGCTCCGGCAGAGCGGGAGACACAGATACGCAGTATTTT. The J gene is TRBJ2-3, the V gene TRBV18, with TRBD2 matching over 8 bases. This CDR3 comprises 15 residues. Trimming took 6 bases from V and 2 from J; bases not matched to a gene: 7. Germline loops: CDR1 KGHSH, CDR2 LQKENI. The whole variable domain, filled in from reference TRBV18 and TRBJ2-3, reads NAGVMQNPRHLVRRRGQEARLRCSPMKGHSHVYWYRQLPEEGLKFMVYLQKENIIDESGMPKERFSAEFPKEGPSILRIQQVVRGDSAAYFCASSGRAGDTDTQYFGPGTRLTVL.